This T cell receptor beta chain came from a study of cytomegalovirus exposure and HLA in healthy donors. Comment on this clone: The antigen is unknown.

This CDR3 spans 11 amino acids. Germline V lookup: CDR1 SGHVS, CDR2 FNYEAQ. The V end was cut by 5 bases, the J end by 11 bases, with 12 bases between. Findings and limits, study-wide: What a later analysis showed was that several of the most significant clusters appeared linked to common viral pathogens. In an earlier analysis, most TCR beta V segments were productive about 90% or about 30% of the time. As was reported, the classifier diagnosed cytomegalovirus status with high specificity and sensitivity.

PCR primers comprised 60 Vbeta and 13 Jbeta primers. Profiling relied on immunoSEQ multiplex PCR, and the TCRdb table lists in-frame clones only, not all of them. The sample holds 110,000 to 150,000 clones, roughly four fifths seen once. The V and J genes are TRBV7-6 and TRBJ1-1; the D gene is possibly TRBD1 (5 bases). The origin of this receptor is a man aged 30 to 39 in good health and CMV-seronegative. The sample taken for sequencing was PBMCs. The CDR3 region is CASSRRGEAFF. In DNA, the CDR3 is TGTGCCAGCAGCCGTAGGGGTGAGGCTTTCTTT.